This passage covers 8 T cell receptor beta chains from one sample sequenced in a study of shared clonotypes between healthy human individuals. Using immunoSEQ multiplex PCR, the repertoire was profiled, and TCRdb retains in-frame clones only, with some absent. Among a few million clones listed, nearly 97% were seen once. Sequencing used naive CD4+ T cells sorted from blood. Subset meaning: CD45RA+ positively selected. These receptors were collected from a man between 18 and 35 years old in good health.

The rearrangement joins TRBV29-1 to TRBJ2-5, with D possibly TRBD1 on 6 matching bases. Trimming removed 8 bases at V and 7 bases at J, with 20 bases between. Germline CDR1 is SQVTM and CDR2 is ANQGSEA. This CDR3 spans 13 amino acids. The CDR3 sequence: CSLEGAGVGTQYF. For the CDR3, the DNA is TGCAGCCTCGAAGGGGCAGGGGTGGGGACCCAGTACTTC.

In this sample, this clone turned up once. The rearrangement uses TRBV7-2 and TRBJ1-1; D remains unclear. V lost 8 bases and J lost 0, with 7 bases in between. The CDR3 is made up of 12 amino acids. Germline V lookup: CDR1 SGHTA, CDR2 FQGNSA. The CDR3 bases are TGTGCCAGCGGGATCATGAACACTGAAGCTTTCTTT. Protein: CASGIMNTEAFF.

The chain combines TRBV5-1 with TRBJ2-6; no clear D gene. Trimming cost V 4 bases and J 0 bases, with 20 bases left between them. The CDR3 extends over 19 amino acids. The germline CDR1 and CDR2 sequences are SGHRS and YFSETQ. In nucleotides, the CDR3 is TGCGCCAGCAGCCCACCCCCCGTCGCAAAACCCTCTGGGGCCAACGTCCTGACTTTC. Translation gives CASSPPPVAKPSGANVLTF.

Details on this clone: Other DNA sequences in this sample translate to the same CDR3. The gene calls are TRBV6-1 and TRBJ2-7, with TRBD1 matching over 9 bases. J gave up 4 bases and V 6 bases, and 4 bases lay outside the gene matches. The CDR3 has 13 amino acids. Germline V gene data show CDR1 as MNHNS and CDR2 as SASEGT. Here the CDR3 reads CASSRDRAYEQYF. In DNA form, the CDR3 reads TGTGCCAGCAGCCGGGACAGGGCGTACGAGCAGTACTTC.

The chain joins TRBV30 to TRBJ2-3; 9 nucleotides match TRBD1. This CDR3 contains 16 residues. Per germline, CDR1 GTSNPN and CDR2 SVGIG (reference sequence). Trimming cost V 0 bases and J 4 bases; bases outside gene matches: 8. The CDR3 nucleotides read TGTGCCTGGAGTGTTCGAGACAGGGGGAGTCCAGATACGCAGTATTTT. Encoded protein: CAWSVRDRGSPDTQYF.

The gene calls are TRBV10-3 and TRBJ2-7, with TRBD1 matching 7 bases. V shed 5 bases, J shed 7 bases, and the junction held 8 bases outside the gene matches. The CDR3 consists of 13 residues. Per the germline V gene, CDR1 is ENHRY and CDR2 is SYGVKD. The CDR3 coding sequence is TGTGCCATCAGTACGGACAGGCAGGGGGAGCAGTACTTC. It yields the protein CAISTDRQGEQYF.

The chain recombines TRBV11-2 with TRBJ2-3; no clear D gene. Trimming removed 4 bases from V and 3 bases from J, with 14 bases in between. The CDR3 length is 15 residues. Germline CDR1 reads SGHAT; CDR2 reads FQNNGV. CDR3 protein: CASSSWSGGTDTQYF. The CDR3 bases are TGTGCCAGCAGCTCCTGGTCGGGTGGGACAGATACGCAGTATTTT.

This clone was seen a single time. V usage is TRBV7-2 and J usage is TRBJ2-3; no clear D gene. The CDR3 loop spans 16 amino acids. Trimming removed 5 bases from V and 0 bases from J, with 15 bases in between. Germline V gene data show CDR1 as SGHTA and CDR2 as FQGNSA. The CDR3 region has the DNA TGTGCCAGCAGCCCCCGTAGATATGCTAGCACAGATACGCAGTATTTT. This codes for CASSPRRYASTDTQYF.